This T cell receptor beta chain was observed in a study of blood T cell repertoires in COVID-19. Study-level information: Acute-phase and convalescent COVID-19 samples originated in the United States, Italy and Spain. Sample material is recorded as cDNA or gDNA derived from T cells, B-cell-depleted T cells, or PBMCs.

CDR1 and CDR2 (germline): SGHTA, FQGNSA. V shed 5 bases and J 5 bases; nucleotides not matched to a gene: 14. The CDR3 is 16 residues long. Researchers sorted participants into cohorts using their self-reported clinical history. In the source study's methods: Nucleated cell counts were estimated from reference gene primer amplification. The method was immunoSEQ multiplex PCR; TCRdb's version includes in-frame clones alone and lacks a portion of them. V, J and clone size reflect that table, while D and trimming were determined from the DNA. Found here are about 190,000 clones, roughly 82% of them singletons; the top ten hold 5.6%.

Material for sequencing was PBMCs or T cells enriched from blood (not recorded which). This rearrangement joins TRBV7-2 to TRBJ2-7; TRBD1 aligns across 8 bases. This receptor was taken from a man aged 40-49 years with acute COVID-19. CDR3 loop: CASSPPGQGATHEQYF. For the CDR3, the DNA is TGTGCCAGCAGCCCCCCCGGGCAGGGGGCGACCCACGAGCAGTACTTC. Full variable domain (missing parts from reference TRBV7-2 and TRBJ2-7): GAGVSQSPSNKVTEKGKDVELRCDPISGHTALYWYRQSLGQGLEFLIYFQGNSAPDKSGLPSDRFSAERTGGSVSTLTIQRTQQEDSAVYLCASSPPGQGATHEQYFGPGTRLTVT.